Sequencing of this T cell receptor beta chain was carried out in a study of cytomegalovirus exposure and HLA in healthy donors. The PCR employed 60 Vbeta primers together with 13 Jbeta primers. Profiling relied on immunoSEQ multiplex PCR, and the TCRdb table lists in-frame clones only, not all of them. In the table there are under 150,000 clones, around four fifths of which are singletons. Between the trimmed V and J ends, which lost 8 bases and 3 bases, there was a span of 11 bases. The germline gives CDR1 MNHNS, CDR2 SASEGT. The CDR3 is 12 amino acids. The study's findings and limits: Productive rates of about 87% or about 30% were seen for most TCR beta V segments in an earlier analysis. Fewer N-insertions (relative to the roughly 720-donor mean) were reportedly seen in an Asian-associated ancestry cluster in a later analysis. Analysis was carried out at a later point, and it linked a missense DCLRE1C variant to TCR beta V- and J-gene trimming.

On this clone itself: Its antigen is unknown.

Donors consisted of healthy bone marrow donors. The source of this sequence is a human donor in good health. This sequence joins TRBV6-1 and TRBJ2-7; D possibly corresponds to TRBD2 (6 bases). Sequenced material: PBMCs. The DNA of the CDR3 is TGTGCCAGCTCGGGGGTCCTCTACGAGCAGTACTTC. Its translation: CASSGVLYEQYF.